The 14 T cell receptor beta chains presented below share a single source sample, sequenced in a study of blood T cells in healthy people across ages. Using a J-beta primer mix together with a sample-barcoded 5' primer, a second PCR was run for roughly 7 to 12 cycles. MiXCR, run by TCRdb on the 5' RACE reads, gives a single entry per CDR3 protein. The table shows more than 700,000 distinct CDR3 sequences, with about 53% occurring only once. Sequencing was done on a sample of blood. All receptors derive from a man aged 80 or over in good health.

This clonotype has more than one count but fewer than ten. The chain carries TRBV25-1 and TRBJ1-2, with 8 nucleotides matching TRBD1. The CDR3 has 14 residues. The V gene's germline CDR1 is MGHDK and CDR2 SYGVNS. V gave up 4 bases and J gave up 4 bases; unmatched junction bases: 5. For the CDR3, the DNA is TGTGCCAGCAGTGGACCCGGACAGGGCTATGGCTACACCTTC. It codes for CASSGPGQGYGYTF.

This chain joins TRBV20-1 and TRBJ2-1; unclear D gene. This CDR3 is 15 amino acids long. V shed 5 bases and J shed 0 bases, with 14 bases lying between them. Germline CDR1 and CDR2: DFQATT and SNEGSKA (reference sequence). DNA for the CDR3: TGCAGTGCTCCCCCCTGGGGAAGCTCCTACAATGAGCAGTTCTTC. Translation: CSAPPWGSSYNEQFF.

V and J are TRBV20-1 and TRBJ1-1; a possible D gene is TRBD1 (6 bases). Deletions cut 6 bases from V and 3 bases from J, with 17 bases between. The germline V gene has CDR1 DFQATT and CDR2 SNEGSKA (reference sequence). The CDR3 loop spans 14 amino acids. The CDR3: CSASTSGGHTEAFF. DNA of the CDR3: TGCAGTGCATCAACGTCGGGGGGCCACACTGAAGCTTTCTTT.

This chain joins TRBV4-1 and TRBJ2-4, with 10 bases fitting TRBD2. Judging by the DNA end, TRBJ2-7 fits better; the J call may be wrong. Germline CDR1 and CDR2: MGHRA and YSYEKL. This CDR3 spans 19 amino acids. The CDR3 here is CASSQDQARVLAGSNEQYF. CDR3 DNA: TGCGCCAGCAGCCAAGATCAAGCCCGGGTACTAGCGGGAAGTAACGAGCAGTACTTC.

The chain is built from TRBV5-6 and TRBJ2-5; 9 positions agree with TRBD1. V dropped 2 bases and J dropped 0; count of bases not matched to a gene: 8. Germline V gives CDR1 SGHDT, CDR2 YYEEEE. CDR3 size: 17 residues. The CDR3 region has the DNA TGTGCCAGCAGCTTTACGGGGACAGGGCCCCACCAAGAGACCCAGTACTTC. Translated, it gives CASSFTGTGPHQETQYF.

This clonotype was seen only a few times. V gene TRBV10-3 combines with J gene TRBJ2-1; D might be TRBD1 or TRBD2, each matching 7 bases. This CDR3 contains 17 residues. Trimming took off 4 bases at V and 2 bases at J, with 18 bases between the two ends. Germline assignment: CDR1 ENHRY and CDR2 SYGVKD. The CDR3 DNA is TGTGCCATCAGTGGGACCACAGGGGAGGGAACCTACAATGAGCAGTTCTTC. It codes for CAISGTTGEGTYNEQFF.

The table lists this clonotype with a few counts. The chain links TRBV16 to TRBJ1-2; no clear D. CDR3 size: 14 residues. Trimming removed 1 base from V and 3 bases from J, with 9 bases in between. Germline lookup yields CDR1 KGHSY and CDR2 FQNENV. The DNA of the CDR3 is TGTGCCAGCAGCCAATTGGTGACCGACTATGGCTACACCTTC. Translation gives CASSQLVTDYGYTF. The whole variable domain, remainder taken from reference TRBV16 and TRBJ1-2, is GEEVAQTPKHLVRGEGQKAKLYCAPIKGHSYVFWYQQVLKNEFKFLISFQNENVFDETGMPKERFSAKCLPNSPCSLEIQATKLEDSAVYFCASSQLVTDYGYTFGSGTRLTVV.

The chain uses TRBV5-6 and TRBJ2-1, with TRBD2 identical over 8 bases. This CDR3 contains 16 residues. CDR1 is SGHDT and CDR2 is YYEEEE in the germline V gene. The J segment lost 7 bases and the V segment lost 6 bases, leaving 15 bases of the junction unmatched. The CDR3 DNA sequence: TGTGCCAGCATGCGGCGGGGTAGCGGGATAGTAAATGAGCAGTTCTTC. Translating it yields CASMRRGSGIVNEQFF.

In this sample, this clonotype turned up a few times. This chain joins TRBV25-1 and TRBJ1-2; maybe TRBD1 (6 bases). The CDR3 covers 15 residues. CDR1 and CDR2 (germline): MGHDK, SYGVNS. V lost 3 bases and J lost 7, with 18 bases in between. CDR3 DNA sequence: TGTGCCAGCAGTGATAGCGGGCCAGGGGCTTTTGGCTACACCTTC. Its translation: CASSDSGPGAFGYTF.

The chain's CDR3 is CATPGPGGEKLFF. The CDR3 DNA follows: TGTGCCACCCCGGGACCCGGGGGGGAAAAACTGTTTTTT. The chain uses TRBV28 and TRBJ1-4, with a weak D call TRBD1 (5 bases). Germline assignment: CDR1 MDHEN and CDR2 SYDVKM. The CDR3 extends over 13 amino acids. V was cut by 10 bases and J by 8 bases, with 17 bases left in between.

Of note for this clonotype: One end of the junction is discordant with germline, which a read error may explain. This chain links TRBV4-1 with TRBJ2-3, with unresolved D. CDR3 length: 16 residues. In germline, CDR1 is MGHRA, CDR2 YSYEKL. This chain's CDR3 is CASSQDLRGASDTRYF. For the CDR3, the DNA is TGCGCCAGCAGCCAAGATTTGAGAGGCGCATCAGATACGCGGTATTTT.

The V gene is TRBV20-1, the J gene TRBJ2-7; no firm D call. Between the trimmed V and J ends, which lost 5 bases and 0 bases, there was a span of 8 bases. The germline gives CDR1 DFQATT, CDR2 SNEGSKA (reference sequence). The CDR3 covers 12 residues. The CDR3 loop reads CSASYSSYEQYF. For the CDR3, the DNA is TGCAGTGCTTCCTACTCCTCCTACGAGCAGTACTTC.

Turning to this clonotype: A junction boundary mismatches the germline segment, possibly from a read error. The J gene is TRBJ2-5, the V gene TRBV30; D may be TRBD1 or TRBD2 (6 bases each). This CDR3 spans 13 amino acids. Germline CDR1 reads GTSNPN; CDR2 reads SVGIG (reference sequence). The CDR3 sequence is CVWTKGDQETQYF. CDR3 in DNA: TGTGTCTGGACTAAGGGGGACCAAGAGACCCAGTACTTC.

The chain carries TRBV10-2 and TRBJ2-1; 8 bases line up with TRBD2. Germline V gene data show CDR1 as WSHSY and CDR2 as SAAADI. With V trimmed by 6 bases and J by 12 bases, 19 bases remained unmatched. The length of the CDR3 is 16 residues. For the CDR3, the DNA is TGCGCCAGCAGACCCGGACTAAGCGGGGGCGCGGTTGGGCAGTTCTTC. Translation: CASRPGLSGGAVGQFF.